These 24 T cell receptor beta chains came from one sample sequenced in a study of sequential checkpoint blockade in melanoma. TCRdb's copy holds only in-frame clones and misses some; the assay was immunoSEQ multiplex PCR. This table has fewer than 20,000 clones, roughly 61% appearing once. Treatment noted: randomized to nivolumab then ipilimumab (arm A) or the reverse (arm B). Material: CD8+ T cells sorted from blood (inferred from file names), obtained from a patient given nivolumab and ipilimumab in sequence. The receptor source for this set is a human donor with melanoma.

The chain combines TRBV7-9 with TRBJ2-7, with 9 bases aligning to TRBD1. J gave up 0 bases and V 5 bases, and 2 bases lay outside the gene matches. Germline V gene lookup returns CDR1 SEHNR and CDR2 FQNEAQ (reference sequence). This CDR3 contains 14 residues. CDR3 coding DNA: TGTGCCAGCAGCGGACAGGGGTACTCCTACGAGCAGTACTTC. It encodes CASSGQGYSYEQYF.

V gene TRBV5-6 combines with J gene TRBJ2-1; maybe TRBD2 (5 bases). This CDR3 region has 13 residues. V lost 0 bases and J 5 bases, leaving 6 bases between the germline ends. From germline, CDR1 is SGHDT and CDR2 YYEEEE. The CDR3 region has the DNA TGTGCCAGCAGCTTGGCCGGGGACAATGAGCAGTTCTTC. Translation: CASSLAGDNEQFF.

The rearrangement uses TRBV11-2 and TRBJ2-3, with 7 bases fitting TRBD2. Germline CDR1 and CDR2: SGHAT and FQNNGV. The trim removed 3 bases at V and 5 bases at J, leaving 11 bases unmatched. The CDR3 is made up of 16 amino acids. The CDR3 nucleotides read TGTGCCAGCAGCTTCTACCTAGCGGAAGTGGGAGATACGCAGTATTTT. Protein: CASSFYLAEVGDTQYF.

This clone was seen a few times. The V and J genes are TRBV12-5 and TRBJ1-4; a weak D match, TRBD1 (6 bases). The CDR3 contains 16 residues. V was trimmed by 5 bases and J by 8 bases, leaving 21 bases between them. CDR1 is LGHNT and CDR2 is FRNRAP in the germline V gene. The CDR3, as DNA: TGTGCTAGTGGTCTCGGCCGGGGGGCGTTTGAGGAAAAACTGTTTTTT. Protein: CASGLGRGAFEEKLFF.

The chain recombines TRBV9 with TRBJ2-3, with D possibly matching TRBD2 (7 bases). The V and J ends lost 0 bases and 2 bases respectively, with 13 bases between them. Germline V gene sequence: CDR1 SGDLS, CDR2 YYNGEE. The CDR3 runs 16 residues. CDR3 sequence reads: CASSVGGAGATDTQYF. The CDR3 bases are TGTGCCAGCAGCGTAGGAGGTGCGGGGGCCACAGATACGCAGTATTTT.

The chain is built from TRBV13 and TRBJ2-3; TRBD2 matches at 10 bases. Per the germline V gene, CDR1 is PRHDT and CDR2 is FYEKMQ (reference sequence). The CDR3 contains 15 residues. The V and J ends lost 5 bases and 2 bases, in that order; junction bases with no gene match: 4. This chain's CDR3 is CASSPSGSPTDTQYF. CDR3 DNA sequence: TGTGCCAGCAGCCCTAGCGGGAGCCCCACAGATACGCAGTATTTT.

The chain uses TRBV4-1 and TRBJ2-7; 7 positions agree with TRBD1. CDR3 length equals 18 residues. Per germline, CDR1 MGHRA and CDR2 YSYEKL. J lost 1 base, V lost 0 bases, and 12 bases had no gene match. The CDR3: CASSQDPPLGTASYEQYF. The CDR3 coding sequence is TGCGCCAGCAGCCAAGACCCCCCCCTAGGGACAGCTTCCTACGAGCAGTACTTC.

CDR3 residues: CASSVAVGGRETQYF. The CDR3 bases are TGTGCCAGCAGCGTTGCGGTGGGGGGAAGAGAGACCCAGTACTTC. The chain combines TRBV9 with TRBJ2-5, with D perhaps TRBD2 (6 bases). Trimming removed 2 bases at V and 4 bases at J, with 15 bases between. The V gene's germline CDR1 is SGDLS and CDR2 YYNGEE. This CDR3 comprises 15 residues.

This rearrangement joins TRBV5-4 to TRBJ1-1, with D uncertain. CDR1 SGHNT and CDR2 YYREEE come from the germline V gene (reference sequence). The length of the CDR3 is 13 residues. Between the trimmed V and J ends, which lost 0 bases and 3 bases, there was a span of 6 bases. CDR3 sequence (DNA): TGTGCCAGCAGCTTGGGGCAGTACACTGAAGCTTTCTTT. Its protein product is CASSLGQYTEAFF.

V is TRBV7-9 and J is TRBJ1-2; TRBD1 matches 9 bases. With V trimmed by 4 bases and J by 7 bases, 10 bases remained unmatched. CDR1 and CDR2 from the germline V gene are SEHNR and FQNEAQ (reference sequence). CDR3 length equals 15 residues. CDR3 in amino acids: CASSSSGTGSLGYTF. The CDR3 nucleotides read TGTGCCAGCAGCTCATCCGGGACAGGGTCCCTTGGCTACACCTTC.

The chain carries TRBV12-5 and TRBJ2-7; 10 positions agree with TRBD1. J was trimmed by 3 bases and V by 4 bases; bases with no gene match: 6. Germline CDR1 reads LGHNT; CDR2 reads FRNRAP. This CDR3 has 15 amino acids. The CDR3 spells CASGSGTGEFYEQYF. The CDR3 nucleotides read TGTGCTAGTGGTTCTGGGACAGGGGAATTCTACGAGCAGTACTTC.

The chain combines TRBV4-2 with TRBJ1-4, with TRBD1 matching 8 bases. The CDR3 is 17 amino acids. Germline-derived CDR1 and CDR2 are LGHNA and YNFKEQ. The J segment lost 3 bases and the V segment lost 4 bases, leaving 10 bases of the junction unmatched. The CDR3 DNA follows: TGTGCCAGCAGCCCAGGACAGGGAAGGACGCCTAATGAAAAACTGTTTTTT. Translation: CASSPGQGRTPNEKLFF.

V and J are TRBV27 and TRBJ2-5; the match to TRBD2 covers 8 bases. Gene TRBJ2-7 matches the end of the DNA better, so the J call may be wrong. CDR1 is MNHEY and CDR2 is SMNVEV in the germline V gene (reference sequence). The length of the CDR3 is 13 residues. The CDR3 region has the DNA TGTGCCAGCAGTTTAGCGGGAGGTTACGAGCAGTACTTC. This encodes CASSLAGGYEQYF.

The rearrangement uses TRBV9 and TRBJ1-4; D may be TRBD1 (6 bases). Looked up from germline, CDR1 is SGDLS and CDR2 is YYNGEE. V lost 0 bases and J 0 bases, leaving 6 bases between the germline ends. The CDR3 contains 15 residues. In nucleotides, the CDR3 is TGTGCCAGCAGCGTAGCAGGGGCAACTAATGAAAAACTGTTTTTT. It specifies CASSVAGATNEKLFF.

The gene calls are TRBV6-6 and TRBJ2-7; tentative D call: TRBD1 (5 bases). CDR3 length: 14 residues. Looked up from germline, CDR1 is MNHNY and CDR2 is SVGAGI (reference sequence). Trimming took 9 bases from V and 4 from J, leaving 19 bases between them. The CDR3 here is CASSPLRVGYEQYF. The CDR3 nucleotides are TGTGCCAGTTCCCCCCTCAGGGTTGGGTACGAGCAGTACTTC.

V and J are TRBV19 and TRBJ2-5; possible D gene TRBD2, 6 bases. The CDR3 is 13 residues long. V dropped 7 bases and J dropped 3 bases, with 12 bases sitting between them. CDR1 LNHDA and CDR2 SQIVND come from the germline V gene (reference sequence). CDR3 DNA: TGTGCCAGTAAGGCCAGGACTAAAGAGACCCAGTACTTC. Its translation is CASKARTKETQYF.

This clone was detected a few times. The V and J genes are TRBV7-9 and TRBJ2-7; possible D gene TRBD1, 5 bases. CDR1 and CDR2 from the germline V gene are SEHNR and FQNEAQ (reference sequence). This CDR3 comprises 12 residues. V gave up 5 bases and J gave up 7 bases, with 12 bases separating them. CDR3 in DNA: TGTGCCAGCAGCCAGGGTCTGCGAGAGCAGTACTTC. It encodes CASSQGLREQYF.

This sequence joins TRBV27 and TRBJ2-3; D may be TRBD2 (7 bases). V gave up 3 bases and J gave up 5 bases, with 12 bases separating them. This CDR3 comprises 14 residues. Germline lookup yields CDR1 MNHEY and CDR2 SMNVEV (reference sequence). The CDR3 bases are TGTGCCAGCAGTTTTTCCGGGGGGCGAGATACGCAGTATTTT. Translated, it gives CASSFSGGRDTQYF.

The chain combines TRBV4-1 with TRBJ2-2; D may be TRBD2 (6 bases). V was trimmed by 6 bases and J by 1 base, leaving 15 bases between them. The germline gives CDR1 MGHRA, CDR2 YSYEKL. The CDR3 totals 16 residues. The CDR3 region has the DNA TGCGCCAGCAGTCCAGTTTCTAGCGAGAACACCGGGGAGCTGTTTTTT. It specifies CASSPVSSENTGELFF.

This clone appeared a few times. V usage is TRBV6-6 and J usage is TRBJ2-7; D unresolved. CDR1 and CDR2 (germline): MNHNY, SVGAGI (reference sequence). CDR3 length: 13 residues. The ends were cut back, 0 bases at V and 6 bases at J, with 9 bases in the middle. The CDR3 DNA reads TGTGCCAGCAGTTACTCGCCGCAGCGCGAGCAGTACTTC. It yields the protein CASSYSPQREQYF.

CDR3 residues: CASSLVGGTDTQYF. In nucleotides, the CDR3 is TGTGCCAGCAGCTTAGTAGGGGGAACAGATACGCAGTATTTT. The chain has TRBV7-6 and TRBJ2-3, with D possibly being TRBD1 (6 bases). CDR1 SGHVS and CDR2 FNYEAQ come from the germline V gene. The CDR3 sequence is 14 residues long. V lost 1 base to trimming and J lost 3 bases, with 8 bases between them.

This clone was found a few times. The genes are TRBV7-2 and TRBJ2-3, with D possibly matching TRBD2 (6 bases). CDR1 and CDR2 (germline): SGHTA, FQGNSA. V was trimmed by 5 bases and J by 8 bases, leaving 20 bases between them. The CDR3 loop spans 15 amino acids. The CDR3 here is CASSQADPGLPTQYF. The CDR3 DNA sequence: TGTGCCAGCAGCCAAGCAGACCCGGGACTCCCTACGCAGTATTTT.

This chain links TRBV27 with TRBJ2-2; perhaps TRBD2 as D (5 bases). Trimming took 5 bases from V and 4 from J, leaving 11 bases between them. CDR1 is MNHEY and CDR2 is SMNVEV in the germline V gene (reference sequence). The CDR3 length is 14 residues. The CDR3 coding sequence is TGTGCCAGCAGTCTCGGACTGGGCACCGGGGAGCTGTTTTTT. This sequence encodes CASSLGLGTGELFF.

The chain joins TRBV7-6 to TRBJ2-1, with TRBD2 as a possible D gene (5 bases). The CDR3 spans 12 residues. From germline, CDR1 is SGHVS and CDR2 FNYEAQ. Trimming stripped 4 bases from V and 10 bases from J, with 11 bases between. The CDR3 region has the DNA TGTGCCAGCAGCTCCGTGGGCGGGGAGCAGTTCTTC. As protein: CASSSVGGEQFF. Complete variable domain (other parts from reference TRBV7-6 and TRBJ2-1): GAGVSQSPRYKVTKRGQDVALRCDPISGHVSLYWYRQALGQGPEFLTYFNYEAQQDKSGLPNDRFSAERPEGSISTLTIQRTEQRDSAMYRCASSSVGGEQFFGPGTRLTVL.